These 6 T cell receptor beta chains came from one sample sequenced in a study of OX40 agonist ivuxolimab in advanced cancers. The method was immunoSEQ multiplex PCR; TCRdb's version includes in-frame clones alone and lacks a portion of them. The sample carries 55,000 to 85,000 clones, roughly nine tenths recorded once. Sequencing used CD4+ or CD8+ T cells sorted from blood, obtained in a trial of the OX40 agonist ivuxolimab. The source is an adult with an advanced solid tumor such as melanoma, head and neck, liver or kidney cancer.

V and J are TRBV30 and TRBJ1-2, with TRBD1 as a possible D gene (5 bases). The CDR3 consists of 14 residues. Trimming removed 5 bases at V and 4 bases at J, with 17 bases between. From germline, CDR1 is GTSNPN and CDR2 SVGIG (reference sequence). CDR3 DNA: TGTGCCTGGGACCGGGACGCAGGATTCTATGGCTACACCTTC. Residues: CAWDRDAGFYGYTF.

This chain connects TRBV7-6 to TRBJ1-6; the match to TRBD1 covers 8 bases. Trimming took 5 bases from V and 6 from J; bases not matched to a gene: 12. Germline loops: CDR1 SGHVS, CDR2 FNYEAQ. This CDR3 has 17 amino acids. This CDR3 is CASSQGWTGRGNSPLHF. The CDR3 coding sequence is TGTGCCAGCAGCCAAGGATGGACAGGGCGGGGTAATTCACCCCTCCACTTT. The full variable domain, with the rest looked up from reference TRBV7-6 and TRBJ1-6, is GAGVSQSPRYKVTKRGQDVALRCDPISGHVSLYWYRQALGQGPEFLTYFNYEAQQDKSGLPNDRFSAERPEGSISTLTIQRTEQRDSAMYRCASSQGWTGRGNSPLHFGNGTRLTVT.

The rearrangement joins TRBV29-1 to TRBJ2-7, with 13 nucleotides matching TRBD2. Germline CDR1 and CDR2: SQVTM and ANQGSEA. The CDR3 consists of 14 residues. With 5 bases clipped from V and 0 bases from J, the junction kept 1 base outside the gene matches. The CDR3 DNA is TGCAGCGTTTGGACTAGCGGGAGCTCCTACGAGCAGTACTTC. Translation: CSVWTSGSSYEQYF.

The rearrangement joins TRBV11-3 to TRBJ1-2; 8 nucleotides match TRBD1. V lost 5 bases and J lost 2; bases outside the gene matches: 7. CDR1 and CDR2 from the germline V gene are SGHNT and YENEEA. The CDR3 is made up of 15 amino acids. The CDR3 region has the DNA TGTGCCAGCAGCGGACAGGGAAGGGAGAACTATGGCTACACCTTC. Protein: CASSGQGRENYGYTF.

The V call is TRBV19, the J call TRBJ2-2; 10 bases match TRBD2. The ends lost 2 bases at V and 6 bases at J; junction bases unmatched: 0. CDR3 length equals 14 residues. CDR1 is LNHDA and CDR2 is SQIVND in the germline V gene (reference sequence). CDR3 in DNA: TGTGCCAGTAGTATAAGCGGGAGGGCCGGGGAGCTGTTTTTT. This encodes CASSISGRAGELFF.

This clone was detected only once. This chain uses TRBV30 with TRBJ2-7; D is perhaps TRBD1 or TRBD2 (5 bases each). With 0 bases removed from V and 0 bases from J, the gap between germline ends came to 12 bases. Germline values: CDR1 GTSNPN, CDR2 SVGIG (reference sequence). The CDR3 extends over 15 amino acids. The CDR3 bases are TGTGCCTGGAGTGTAGGGACCGAAAGCTCCTACGAGCAGTACTTC. It encodes CAWSVGTESSYEQYF.